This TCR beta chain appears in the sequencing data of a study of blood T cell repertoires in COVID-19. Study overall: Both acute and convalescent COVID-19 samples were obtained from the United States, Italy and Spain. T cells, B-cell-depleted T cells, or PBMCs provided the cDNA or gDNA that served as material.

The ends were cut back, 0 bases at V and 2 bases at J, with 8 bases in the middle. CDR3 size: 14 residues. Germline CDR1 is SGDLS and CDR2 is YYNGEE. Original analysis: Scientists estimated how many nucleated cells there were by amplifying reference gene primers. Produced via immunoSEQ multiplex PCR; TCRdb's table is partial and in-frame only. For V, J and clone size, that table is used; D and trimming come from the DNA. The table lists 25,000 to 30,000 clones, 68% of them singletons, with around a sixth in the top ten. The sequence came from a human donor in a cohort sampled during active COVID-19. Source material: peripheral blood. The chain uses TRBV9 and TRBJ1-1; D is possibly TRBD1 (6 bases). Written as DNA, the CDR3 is TGTGCCAGCAGCGTAGAAGGGGGAAACACTGAAGCTTTCTTT. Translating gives CASSVEGGNTEAFF.